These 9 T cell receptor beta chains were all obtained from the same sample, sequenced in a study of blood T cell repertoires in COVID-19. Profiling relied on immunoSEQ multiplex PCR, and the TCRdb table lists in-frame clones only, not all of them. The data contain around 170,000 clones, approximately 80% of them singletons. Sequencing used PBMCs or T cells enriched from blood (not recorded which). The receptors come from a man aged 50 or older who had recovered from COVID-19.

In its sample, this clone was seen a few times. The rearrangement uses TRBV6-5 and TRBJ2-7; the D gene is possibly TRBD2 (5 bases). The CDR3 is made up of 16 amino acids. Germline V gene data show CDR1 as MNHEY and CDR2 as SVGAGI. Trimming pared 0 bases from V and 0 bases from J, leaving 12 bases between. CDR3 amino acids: CASSYSATISSYEQYF. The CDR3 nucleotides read TGTGCCAGCAGTTACTCCGCGACTATCTCCTCCTACGAGCAGTACTTC.

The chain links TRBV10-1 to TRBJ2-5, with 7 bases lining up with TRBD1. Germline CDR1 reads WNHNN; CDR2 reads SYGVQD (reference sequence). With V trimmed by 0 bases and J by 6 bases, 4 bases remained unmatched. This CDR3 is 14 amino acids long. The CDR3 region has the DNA TGCGCCAGCAGTGAGTCGGGCAGGGGGAAGACCCAGTACTTC. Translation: CASSESGRGKTQYF.

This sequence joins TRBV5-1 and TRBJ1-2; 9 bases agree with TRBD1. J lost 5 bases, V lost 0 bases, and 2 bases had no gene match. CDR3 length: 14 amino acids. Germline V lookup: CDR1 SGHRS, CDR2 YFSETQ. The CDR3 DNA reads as TGCGCCAGCAGCTTGGACAGGGGGCCTTATGGCTACACCTTC. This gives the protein CASSLDRGPYGYTF.

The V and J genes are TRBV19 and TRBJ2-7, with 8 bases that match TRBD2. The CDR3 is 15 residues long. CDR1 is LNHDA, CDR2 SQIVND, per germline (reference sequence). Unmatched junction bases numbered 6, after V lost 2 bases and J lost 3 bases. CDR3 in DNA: TGTGCCAGTAGTATACGGGACCGGGAGGGCTACGAGCAGTACTTC. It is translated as CASSIRDREGYEQYF.

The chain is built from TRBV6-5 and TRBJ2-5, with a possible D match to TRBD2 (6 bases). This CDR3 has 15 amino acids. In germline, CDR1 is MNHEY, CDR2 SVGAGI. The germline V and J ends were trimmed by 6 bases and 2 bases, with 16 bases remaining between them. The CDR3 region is CASRTPPGEQETQYF. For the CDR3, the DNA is TGTGCCAGCAGGACCCCCCCGGGGGAACAAGAGACCCAGTACTTC.

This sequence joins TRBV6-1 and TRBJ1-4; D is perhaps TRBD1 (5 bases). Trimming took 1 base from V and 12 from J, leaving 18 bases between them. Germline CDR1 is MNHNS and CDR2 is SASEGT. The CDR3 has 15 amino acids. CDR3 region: CASSEVSRGFRELFF. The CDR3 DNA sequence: TGTGCCAGCAGTGAAGTCAGTAGGGGCTTTCGGGAACTGTTTTTT.

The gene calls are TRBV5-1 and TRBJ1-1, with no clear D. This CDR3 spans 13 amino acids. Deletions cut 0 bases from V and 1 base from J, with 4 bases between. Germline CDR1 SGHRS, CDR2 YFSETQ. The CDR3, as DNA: TGCGCCAGCAGCTTGGCACAGAACACTGAAGCTTTCTTT. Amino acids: CASSLAQNTEAFF.

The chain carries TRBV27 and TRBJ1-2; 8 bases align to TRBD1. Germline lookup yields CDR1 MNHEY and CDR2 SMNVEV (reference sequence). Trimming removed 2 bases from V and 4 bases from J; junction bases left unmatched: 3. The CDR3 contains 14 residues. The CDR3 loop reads CASSLDGTGYGYTF. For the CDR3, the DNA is TGTGCCAGCAGTTTAGACGGGACAGGCTATGGCTACACCTTC.

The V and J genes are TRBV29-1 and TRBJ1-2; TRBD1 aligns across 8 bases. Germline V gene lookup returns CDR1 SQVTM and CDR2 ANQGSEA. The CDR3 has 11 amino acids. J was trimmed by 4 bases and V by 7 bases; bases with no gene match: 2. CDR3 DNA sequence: TGCAGCGGAGGGACAGGCTATGGCTACACCTTC. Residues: CSGGTGYGYTF.